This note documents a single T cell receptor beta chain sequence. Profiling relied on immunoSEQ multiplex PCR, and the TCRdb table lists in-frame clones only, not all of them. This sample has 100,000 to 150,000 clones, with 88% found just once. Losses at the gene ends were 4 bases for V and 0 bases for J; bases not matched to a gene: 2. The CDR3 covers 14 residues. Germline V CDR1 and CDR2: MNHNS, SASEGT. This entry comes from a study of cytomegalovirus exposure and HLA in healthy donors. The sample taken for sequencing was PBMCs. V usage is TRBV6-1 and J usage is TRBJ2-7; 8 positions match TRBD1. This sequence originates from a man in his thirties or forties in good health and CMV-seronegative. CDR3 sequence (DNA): TGTGCCAGCAGTGTCACAGGGGGCTCCTACGAGCAGTACTTC. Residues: CASSVTGGSYEQYF.